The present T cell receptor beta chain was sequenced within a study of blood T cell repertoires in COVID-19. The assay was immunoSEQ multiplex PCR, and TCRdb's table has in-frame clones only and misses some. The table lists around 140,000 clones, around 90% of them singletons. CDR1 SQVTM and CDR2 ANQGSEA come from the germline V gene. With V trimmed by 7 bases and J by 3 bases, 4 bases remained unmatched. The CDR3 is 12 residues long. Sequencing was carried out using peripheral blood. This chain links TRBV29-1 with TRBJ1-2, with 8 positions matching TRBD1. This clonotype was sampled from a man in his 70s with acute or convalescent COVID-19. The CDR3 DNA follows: TGCAGCGCCTCAGGGGGCTACTATGGCTACACCTTC. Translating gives CSASGGYYGYTF. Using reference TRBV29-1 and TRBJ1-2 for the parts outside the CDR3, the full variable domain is SAVISQKPSRDICQRGTSLTIQCQVDSQVTMMFWYRQQPGQSLTLIATANQGSEATYESGFVIDKFPISRPNLTFSTLTVSNMSPEDSSIYLCSASGGYYGYTFGSGTRLTVV.